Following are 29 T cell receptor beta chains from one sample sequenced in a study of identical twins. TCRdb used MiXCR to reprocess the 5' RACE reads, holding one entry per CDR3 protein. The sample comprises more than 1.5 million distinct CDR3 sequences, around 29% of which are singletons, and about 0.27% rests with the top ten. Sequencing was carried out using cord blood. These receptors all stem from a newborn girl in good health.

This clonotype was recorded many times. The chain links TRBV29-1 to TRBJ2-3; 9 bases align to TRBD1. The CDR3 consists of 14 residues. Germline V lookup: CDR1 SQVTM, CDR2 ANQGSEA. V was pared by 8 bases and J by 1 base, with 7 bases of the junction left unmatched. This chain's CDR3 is CSTDRDRGTDTQYF. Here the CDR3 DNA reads TGCAGCACAGACCGGGACAGGGGCACAGATACGCAGTATTTT.

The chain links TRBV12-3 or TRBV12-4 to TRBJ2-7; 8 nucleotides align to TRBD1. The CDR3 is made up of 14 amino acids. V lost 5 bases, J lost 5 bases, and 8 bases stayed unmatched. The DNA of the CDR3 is TGTGCCAGCAGTCCAGGACAGGGATGGGACGAGCAGTACTTC. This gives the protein CASSPGQGWDEQYF.

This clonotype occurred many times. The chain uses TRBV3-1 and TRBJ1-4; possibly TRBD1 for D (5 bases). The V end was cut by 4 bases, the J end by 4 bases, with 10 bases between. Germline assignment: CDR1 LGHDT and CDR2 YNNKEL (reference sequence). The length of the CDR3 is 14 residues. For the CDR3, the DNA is TGTGCCAGCAGCCCCGTGGGGGTTAATGAAAAACTGTTTTTT. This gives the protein CASSPVGVNEKLFF.

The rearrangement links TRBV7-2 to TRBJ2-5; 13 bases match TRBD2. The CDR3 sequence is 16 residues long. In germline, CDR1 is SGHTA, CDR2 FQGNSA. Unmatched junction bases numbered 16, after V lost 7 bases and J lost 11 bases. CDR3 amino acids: CASNFLGLAGDNEQYF. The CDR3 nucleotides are TGTGCCAGCAACTTCCTAGGACTAGCGGGGGACAATGAGCAGTACTTC. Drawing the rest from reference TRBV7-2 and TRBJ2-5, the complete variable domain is GAGVSQSPSNKVTEKGKDVELRCDPISGHTALYWYRQSLGQGLEFLIYFQGNSAPDKSGLPSDRFSAERTGGSVSTLTIQRTQQEDSAVYLCASNFLGLAGDNEQYFGPGTRLLVL.

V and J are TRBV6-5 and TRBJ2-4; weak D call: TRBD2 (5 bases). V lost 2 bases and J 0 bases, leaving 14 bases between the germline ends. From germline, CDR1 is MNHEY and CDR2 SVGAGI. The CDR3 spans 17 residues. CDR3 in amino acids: CASSYGGGGLAKNIQYF. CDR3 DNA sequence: TGTGCCAGCAGTTACGGAGGAGGAGGACTAGCCAAAAACATTCAGTACTTC.

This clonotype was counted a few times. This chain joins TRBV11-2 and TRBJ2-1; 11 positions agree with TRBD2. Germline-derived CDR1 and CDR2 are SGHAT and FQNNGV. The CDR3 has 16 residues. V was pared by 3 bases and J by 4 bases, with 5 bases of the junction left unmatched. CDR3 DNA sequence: TGTGCCAGCAGCTTTAGCGGGAGGGCCAAGTACAATGAGCAGTTCTTC. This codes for CASSFSGRAKYNEQFF.

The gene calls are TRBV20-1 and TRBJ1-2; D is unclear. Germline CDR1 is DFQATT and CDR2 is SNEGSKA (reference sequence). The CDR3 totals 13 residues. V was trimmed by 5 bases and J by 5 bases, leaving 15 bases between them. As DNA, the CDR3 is TGCAGTGCTTCCCGGGCTTTGGGGTATGGCTACACCTTC. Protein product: CSASRALGYGYTF.

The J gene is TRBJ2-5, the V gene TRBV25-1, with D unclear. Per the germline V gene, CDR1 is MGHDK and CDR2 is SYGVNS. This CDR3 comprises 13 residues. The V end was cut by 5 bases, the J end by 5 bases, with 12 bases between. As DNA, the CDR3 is TGTGCCAGCAGTTTCTGGGGATGGGAGACCCAGTACTTC. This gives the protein CASSFWGWETQYF.

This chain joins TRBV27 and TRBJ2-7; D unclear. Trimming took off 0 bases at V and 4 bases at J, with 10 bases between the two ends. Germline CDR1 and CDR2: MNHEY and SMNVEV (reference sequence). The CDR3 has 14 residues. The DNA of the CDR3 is TGTGCCAGCAGTTTATCGACGGCAGTTTACGAGCAGTACTTC. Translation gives CASSLSTAVYEQYF.

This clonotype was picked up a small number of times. CDR3 nucleotides: TGCGCCAGCAGCTTTATGCGGGTATCTGAGCAGTTCTTC. This encodes CASSFMRVSEQFF. The chain carries TRBV5-1 and TRBJ2-1; possible D gene TRBD2, 5 bases. V lost 2 bases to trimming and J lost 9 bases, with 12 bases between them. Germline-derived CDR1 and CDR2 are SGHRS and YFSETQ. There are 13 residues in the CDR3.

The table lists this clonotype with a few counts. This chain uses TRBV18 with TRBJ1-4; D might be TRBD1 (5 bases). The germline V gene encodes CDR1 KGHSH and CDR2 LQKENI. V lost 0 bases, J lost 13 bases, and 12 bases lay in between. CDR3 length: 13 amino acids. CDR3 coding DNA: TGTGCCAGCTCACCACCGGAGGGGAGAGCACTGTTTTTT. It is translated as CASSPPEGRALFF.

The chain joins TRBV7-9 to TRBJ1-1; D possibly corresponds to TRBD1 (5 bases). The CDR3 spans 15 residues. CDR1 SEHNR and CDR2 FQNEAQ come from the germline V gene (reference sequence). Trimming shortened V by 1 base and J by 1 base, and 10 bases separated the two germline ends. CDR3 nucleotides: TGTGCCAGCAGCTTAGATAATACAGGGAACACTGAAGCTTTCTTT. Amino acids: CASSLDNTGNTEAFF.

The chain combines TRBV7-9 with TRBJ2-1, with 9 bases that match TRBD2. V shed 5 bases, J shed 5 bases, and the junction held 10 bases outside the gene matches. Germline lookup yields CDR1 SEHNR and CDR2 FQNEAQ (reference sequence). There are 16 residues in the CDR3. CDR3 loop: CASSARLAEPDNEQFF. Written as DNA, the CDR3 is TGTGCCAGCAGCGCCCGACTAGCGGAGCCAGACAATGAGCAGTTCTTC.

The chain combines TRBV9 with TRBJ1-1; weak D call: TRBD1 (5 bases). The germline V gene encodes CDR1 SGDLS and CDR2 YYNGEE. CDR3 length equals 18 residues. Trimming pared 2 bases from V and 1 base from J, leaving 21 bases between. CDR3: CASSVSYDGALRNTEAFF. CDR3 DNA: TGTGCCAGCAGCGTGAGTTATGACGGGGCGTTAAGGAACACTGAAGCTTTCTTT.

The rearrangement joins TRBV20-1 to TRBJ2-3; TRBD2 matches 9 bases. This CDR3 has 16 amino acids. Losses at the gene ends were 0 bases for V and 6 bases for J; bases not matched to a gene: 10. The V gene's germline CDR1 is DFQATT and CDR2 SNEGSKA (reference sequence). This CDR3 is CSARDLRGGRSDTQYF. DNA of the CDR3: TGCAGTGCTAGAGATTTGCGGGGGGGCCGATCCGATACGCAGTATTTT.

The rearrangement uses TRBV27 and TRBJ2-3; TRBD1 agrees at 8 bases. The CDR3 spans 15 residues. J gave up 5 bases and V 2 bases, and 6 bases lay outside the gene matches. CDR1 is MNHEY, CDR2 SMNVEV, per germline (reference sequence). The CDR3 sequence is CASSLETGVGDTQYF. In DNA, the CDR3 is TGTGCCAGCAGTTTAGAGACAGGGGTGGGAGATACGCAGTATTTT.

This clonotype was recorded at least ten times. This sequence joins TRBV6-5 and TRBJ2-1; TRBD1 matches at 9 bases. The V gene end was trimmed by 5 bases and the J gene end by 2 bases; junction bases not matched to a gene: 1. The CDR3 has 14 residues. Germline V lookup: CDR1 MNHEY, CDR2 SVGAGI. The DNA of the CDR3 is TGTGCCAGCAGTCGGACAGGGGCCTACAATGAGCAGTTCTTC. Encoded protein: CASSRTGAYNEQFF.

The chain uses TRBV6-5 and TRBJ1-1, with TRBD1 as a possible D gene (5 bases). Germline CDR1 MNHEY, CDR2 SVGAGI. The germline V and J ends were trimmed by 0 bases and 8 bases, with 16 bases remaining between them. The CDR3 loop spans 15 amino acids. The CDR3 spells CASSYSVAGHIEAFF. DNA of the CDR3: TGTGCCAGCAGTTACTCGGTGGCAGGGCACATAGAAGCTTTCTTT.

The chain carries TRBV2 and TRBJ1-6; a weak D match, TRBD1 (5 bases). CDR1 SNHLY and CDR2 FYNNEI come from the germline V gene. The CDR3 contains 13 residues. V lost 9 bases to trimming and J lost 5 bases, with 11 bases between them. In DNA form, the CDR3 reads TGTGCCAGTCGACAGTCAAATAATTCACCCCTCCACTTT. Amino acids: CASRQSNNSPLHF.

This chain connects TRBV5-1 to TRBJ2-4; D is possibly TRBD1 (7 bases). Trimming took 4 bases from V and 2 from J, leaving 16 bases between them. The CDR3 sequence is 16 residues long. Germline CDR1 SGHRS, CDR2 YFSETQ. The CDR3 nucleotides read TGCGCCAGCAGCCTTCGACAGGGAGGAACCAAAAACATTCAGTACTTC. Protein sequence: CASSLRQGGTKNIQYF.

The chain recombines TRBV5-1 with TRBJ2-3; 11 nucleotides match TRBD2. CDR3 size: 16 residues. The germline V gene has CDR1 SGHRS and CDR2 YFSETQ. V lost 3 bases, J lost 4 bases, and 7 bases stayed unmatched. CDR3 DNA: TGCGCCAGCAGCTCTAGACTAGCGGGGTCTGCAGATACGCAGTATTTT. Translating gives CASSSRLAGSADTQYF. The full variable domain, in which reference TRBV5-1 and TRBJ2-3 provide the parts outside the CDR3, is KAGVTQTPRYLIKTRGQQVTLSCSPISGHRSVSWYQQTPGQGLQFLFEYFSETQRNKGNFPGRFSGRQFSNSRSEMNVSTLELGDSALYLCASSSRLAGSADTQYFGPGTRLTVL.

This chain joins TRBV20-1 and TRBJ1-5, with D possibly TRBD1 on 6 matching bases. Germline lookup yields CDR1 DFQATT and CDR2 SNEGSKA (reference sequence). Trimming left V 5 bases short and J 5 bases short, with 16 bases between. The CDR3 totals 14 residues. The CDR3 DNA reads TGCAGTGCTGGAGGGGGGGGCGGATATCAGCCCCAGCATTTT. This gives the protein CSAGGGGGYQPQHF.

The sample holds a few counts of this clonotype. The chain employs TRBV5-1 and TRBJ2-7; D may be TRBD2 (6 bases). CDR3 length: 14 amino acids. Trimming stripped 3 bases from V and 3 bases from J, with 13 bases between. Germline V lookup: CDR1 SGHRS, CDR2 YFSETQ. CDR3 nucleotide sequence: TGCGCCAGCAGCTCGAGCGGGCAGGACTACGAGCAGTACTTC. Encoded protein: CASSSSGQDYEQYF.

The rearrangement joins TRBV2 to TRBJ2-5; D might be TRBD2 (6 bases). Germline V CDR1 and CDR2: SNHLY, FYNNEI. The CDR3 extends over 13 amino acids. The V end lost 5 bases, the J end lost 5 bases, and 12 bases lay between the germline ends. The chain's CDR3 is CASSRRERETQYF. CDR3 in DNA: TGTGCCAGCAGTAGACGGGAGCGGGAGACCCAGTACTTC.

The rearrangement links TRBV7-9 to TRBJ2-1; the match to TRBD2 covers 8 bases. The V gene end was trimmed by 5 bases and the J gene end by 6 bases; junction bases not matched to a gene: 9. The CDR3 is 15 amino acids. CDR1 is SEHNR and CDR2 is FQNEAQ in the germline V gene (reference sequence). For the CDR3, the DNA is TGTGCCAGCAGCCCGAGACAACTAGCGGCCAATGAGCAGTTCTTC. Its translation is CASSPRQLAANEQFF.

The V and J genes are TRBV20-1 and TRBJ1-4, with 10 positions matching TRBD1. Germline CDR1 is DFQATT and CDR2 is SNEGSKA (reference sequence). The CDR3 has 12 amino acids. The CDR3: CRGGTGDEKLFF. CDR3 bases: TGCAGGGGAGGGACAGGGGATGAAAAACTGTTTTTT.

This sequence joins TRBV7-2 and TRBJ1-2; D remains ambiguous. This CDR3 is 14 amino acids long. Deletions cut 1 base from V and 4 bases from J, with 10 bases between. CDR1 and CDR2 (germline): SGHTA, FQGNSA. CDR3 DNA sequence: TGTGCCAGCAGCTTAGTTGATCCCTCCTATGGCTACACCTTC. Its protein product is CASSLVDPSYGYTF.

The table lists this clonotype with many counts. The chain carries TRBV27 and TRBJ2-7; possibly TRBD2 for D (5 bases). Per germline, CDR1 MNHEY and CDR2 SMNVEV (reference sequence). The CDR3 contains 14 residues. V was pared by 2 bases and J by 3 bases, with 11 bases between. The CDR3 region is CASSLAGLVYEQYF. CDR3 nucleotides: TGTGCCAGCAGTTTAGCCGGACTGGTCTACGAGCAGTACTTC.

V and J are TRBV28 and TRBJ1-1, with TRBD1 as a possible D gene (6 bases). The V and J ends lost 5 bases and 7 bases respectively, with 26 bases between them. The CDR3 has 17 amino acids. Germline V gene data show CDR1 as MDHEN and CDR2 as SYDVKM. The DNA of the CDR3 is TGTGCCAGCAGTCTCACGCCGACTGAGGACAGAAGAAATGAAGCTTTCTTT. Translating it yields CASSLTPTEDRRNEAFF.